This T cell receptor beta chain was captured in a study of CXCR3-negative and CXCR3-positive naive CD8 T cells. A word on this clonotype: Its specificity is unknown.

The study made its TRB cDNA libraries by 5' RACE, adding UMI labels. TCRdb processed the 5' RACE reads again and assigns one entry to each CDR3 protein, with no DNA. The data show about 150,000 distinct CDR3 sequences, and the top ten clones hold 0.25% to 0.3%. Findings and limits, study-wide: More hydrophobic TRB CDR3s were found in CXCR3-positive naive cells than in CXCR3-negative naive cells. For naive cells, CXCR3-negative and CXCR3-positive subsets had similar TRBV-TRBJ usage; for memory cells, usage differed.

Sequenced sample: naive CXCR3+ CD8+ T cells from blood. Regarding subset: CD45RO-CCR7+CD27+CD95- naive CD8+ T cells expressing CXCR3 (TNR3+). The origin of this receptor is a human donor in good health. Some clones in this sample may be carry-over from other donors' samples.

The CDR3 loop is CASSETSGRDEQYF. The chain has TRBV7-9 and TRBJ2-7; checking the TCRdb D call of TRBD2 is not possible without DNA. Germline CDR1 SEHNR, CDR2 FQNEAQ (reference sequence). This CDR3 has 14 amino acids.